The 20 T cell receptor beta chains below come from one sample, sequenced in a study of PD-1 blockade in classical Hodgkin lymphoma. Assay used: immunoSEQ multiplex PCR; TCRdb lists only in-frame clones, some missing. The sample lists 89,000 or so clones, approximately 91% occurring once. Following autologous stem cell transplantation, relapse occurred in every patient, and exposure to brentuximab vedotin varied. Sequencing was performed on peripheral blood mononuclear cells (PBMCs), taken before the second cycle of nivolumab. These receptors originate from a human donor with classical Hodgkin lymphoma.

The chain employs TRBV7-9 and TRBJ2-1; D remains unclear. The CDR3 consists of 11 residues. Deletions cut 8 bases from V and 6 bases from J, with 8 bases between. Per germline, CDR1 SEHNR and CDR2 FQNEAQ (reference sequence). In DNA, the CDR3 is TGTGCCAGCCCTTCTTTCAATGAGCAGTTCTTC. Translation gives CASPSFNEQFF.

The CDR3 spells CASSARPELANYGYTF. CDR3 sequence (DNA): TGTGCCAGCTCGGCGAGACCGGAGTTAGCTAACTATGGCTACACCTTC. The chain employs TRBV18 and TRBJ1-2, with D uncertain. In germline, CDR1 is KGHSH, CDR2 LQKENI. CDR3 length: 16 residues. Trimming pared 6 bases from V and 0 bases from J, leaving 17 bases between.

A few counts support this clone. The J gene is TRBJ2-2, the V gene TRBV23-1, with 8 positions matching TRBD2. TRBV23-1 is an ORF for which the function is uncertain. J gave up 3 bases and V 0 bases, and 6 bases lay outside the gene matches. This CDR3 spans 17 amino acids. This CDR3 is CASSQSGAGVHTGELFF. CDR3 DNA: TGCGCCAGCAGTCAATCGGGAGCGGGAGTTCACACCGGGGAGCTGTTTTTT.

The rearrangement joins TRBV19 to TRBJ2-4; 10 nucleotides line up with TRBD1. Germline CDR1 LNHDA, CDR2 SQIVND (reference sequence). The CDR3 has 15 amino acids. The J segment lost 7 bases and the V segment lost 5 bases, leaving 8 bases of the junction unmatched. For the CDR3, the DNA is TGTGCCAGTAGTGTCGGGACAGGGGCATCTAACATTCAGTACTTC. This gives the protein CASSVGTGASNIQYF.

This clone was seen only once. In DNA form, the CDR3 reads TGTGCCAGCAGTTTAAACACGGGTAGCGGATCTTACAATGAGCAGTTCTTC. Translated: CASSLNTGSGSYNEQFF. This chain uses TRBV28 with TRBJ2-1, with TRBD2 as a possible D gene (6 bases). CDR3 length equals 17 residues. V lost 2 bases and J lost 4, with 18 bases in between. Germline CDR1 and CDR2: MDHEN and SYDVKM.

The count of this clone is one. The chain uses TRBV5-1 and TRBJ2-7; 8 bases match TRBD2. CDR1 is SGHRS, CDR2 YFSETQ, per germline. The junction had 5 bases not matched to a gene; V was cut back by 0 bases and J by 3 bases. CDR3 length equals 15 residues. The CDR3 DNA reads TGCGCCAGCAGCTTGGAGGGGACTAGTGGCTACGAGCAGTACTTC. It codes for CASSLEGTSGYEQYF.

This chain connects TRBV30 to TRBJ1-1; no reliable D call. Germline-derived CDR1 and CDR2 are GTSNPN and SVGIG (reference sequence). This CDR3 has 11 residues. V lost 3 bases to trimming and J lost 3 bases, with 5 bases between them. CDR3 bases: TGTGCCTGGAGGGAGCACACTGAAGCTTTCTTT. Translated, it gives CAWREHTEAFF.

V and J are TRBV27 and TRBJ2-6; D is unclear. The CDR3 contains 14 residues. V was pared by 7 bases and J by 1 base, with 8 bases between. Germline V gene data show CDR1 as MNHEY and CDR2 as SMNVEV (reference sequence). The CDR3 DNA sequence: TGTGCCAGCAAAATCTGGTCTGGGGCCAACGTCCTGACTTTC. This translates into CASKIWSGANVLTF.

J is TRBJ1-5 and V is TRBV6-5; a weak D match, TRBD1 (6 bases). The CDR3 totals 14 residues. The germline V and J ends were trimmed by 6 bases and 4 bases, with 13 bases remaining between them. In germline, CDR1 is MNHEY, CDR2 SVGAGI. CDR3 bases: TGTGCCAGCAGGAGGGGGGGTCGTAATCAGCCCCAGCATTTT. This sequence encodes CASRRGGRNQPQHF.

The rearrangement uses TRBV5-1 and TRBJ2-1; TRBD1 is a possible D gene (6 bases). Germline loops: CDR1 SGHRS, CDR2 YFSETQ. V shed 4 bases and J shed 0 bases, with 14 bases lying between them. CDR3 length: 16 amino acids. CDR3 sequence reads: CASSGGQTGSYNEQFF. The DNA of the CDR3 is TGCGCCAGCAGCGGCGGACAGACCGGCTCCTACAATGAGCAGTTCTTC.

This rearrangement joins TRBV9 to TRBJ2-1; TRBD2 aligns across 8 bases. V was clipped by 4 bases and J by 9 bases; unmatched bases: 15. Germline CDR1 reads SGDLS; CDR2 reads YYNGEE. This CDR3 comprises 16 residues. CDR3 sequence reads: CASSPPRSGIVSEQFF. CDR3 bases: TGTGCCAGCAGCCCGCCTCGTAGCGGGATTGTAAGTGAGCAGTTCTTC.

The V gene is TRBV2, the J gene TRBJ2-7; 11 bases are shared with TRBD1. Germline values: CDR1 SNHLY, CDR2 FYNNEI. The CDR3 is 15 amino acids. The V and J ends lost 7 bases and 3 bases, in that order; junction bases with no gene match: 8. The CDR3 DNA follows: TGTGCCAGCAACCCCCCGGGACAGGGGGACTACGAGCAGTACTTC. This encodes CASNPPGQGDYEQYF.

The chain joins TRBV13 to TRBJ1-1; D remains ambiguous. This CDR3 region has 13 residues. Germline V gene lookup returns CDR1 PRHDT and CDR2 FYEKMQ (reference sequence). Trimming pared 0 bases from V and 8 bases from J, leaving 10 bases between. CDR3 sequence: CASSLGRRVEAFF. As DNA, the CDR3 is TGTGCCAGCAGCTTAGGCCGAAGGGTGGAAGCTTTCTTT.

The chain is built from TRBV29-1 and TRBJ2-1, with 12 bases lining up with TRBD2. CDR1 and CDR2 (germline): SQVTM, ANQGSEA. The CDR3 consists of 12 residues. The V gene end was trimmed by 7 bases and the J gene end by 10 bases; junction bases not matched to a gene: 5. The chain's CDR3 is CSGMTSGREQFF. DNA for the CDR3: TGCAGCGGGATGACTAGCGGGAGAGAGCAGTTCTTC.

V and J are TRBV9 and TRBJ2-5; D tentatively reads TRBD1 or TRBD2 (5 bases each). Germline values: CDR1 SGDLS, CDR2 YYNGEE. V lost 4 bases and J lost 4, with 17 bases in between. The CDR3 spans 15 residues. The CDR3 nucleotides are TGTGCCAGCAGCTCGACCGGGACGGAAGGAGAGACCCAGTACTTC. This translates into CASSSTGTEGETQYF.

The J gene is TRBJ2-3, the V gene TRBV5-1; D tentatively fits TRBD1 or TRBD2 (5 bases each). The CDR3 has 16 amino acids. Trimming removed 2 bases from V and 6 bases from J, with 19 bases in between. CDR1 is SGHRS and CDR2 is YFSETQ in the germline V gene. CDR3 amino acids: CASSFFRDGASDTQYF. As DNA, the CDR3 is TGCGCCAGCAGCTTTTTCCGGGACGGGGCTTCGGATACGCAGTATTTT.

The chain employs TRBV28 and TRBJ2-1; 12 bases fit TRBD2. The CDR3 contains 18 residues. Per the germline V gene, CDR1 is MDHEN and CDR2 is SYDVKM. The V gene end was trimmed by 3 bases and the J gene end by 9 bases; junction bases not matched to a gene: 15. CDR3 protein: CASSLSLRLAGEQSEQFF. CDR3 bases: TGTGCCAGCAGTTTGTCACTTAGACTAGCGGGAGAACAAAGTGAGCAGTTCTTC.

V is TRBV5-6 and J is TRBJ2-7; no definite D call. The CDR3 totals 16 residues. Per the germline V gene, CDR1 is SGHDT and CDR2 is YYEEEE. Trimming removed 0 bases at V and 2 bases at J, with 15 bases between. In DNA, the CDR3 is TGTGCCAGCAGCTTGGAAGTCTTTTCAAAGACCTACGAGCAGTACTTC. Its translation is CASSLEVFSKTYEQYF.

The chain carries TRBV27 and TRBJ2-3; maybe TRBD2 (5 bases). CDR3 size: 14 residues. V was cut by 7 bases and J by 2 bases, with 13 bases left in between. Germline lookup yields CDR1 MNHEY and CDR2 SMNVEV (reference sequence). The CDR3 is CASKKPGNTDTQYF. The CDR3, as DNA: TGTGCCAGCAAGAAACCGGGGAACACAGATACGCAGTATTTT.

The sample holds one count of this clone. The chain joins TRBV9 to TRBJ2-7, with a possible D match to TRBD2 (6 bases). The CDR3 runs 14 residues. V lost 0 bases and J 4 bases, leaving 11 bases between the germline ends. Germline V gene lookup returns CDR1 SGDLS and CDR2 YYNGEE. The CDR3 spells CASSVGPGVYEQYF. The CDR3 bases are TGTGCCAGCAGCGTAGGGCCGGGGGTGTACGAGCAGTACTTC.